This T cell receptor beta chain is from a study of cytomegalovirus exposure and HLA in healthy donors. Whole-study context: Approximately 180 million T cells yielded 117 million unique TCR beta sequences, as an earlier analysis found.

Findings and limits, study-wide: In a later analysis, TCR beta V- and J-gene trimming was associated with a missense DCLRE1C variant. Several of the most significant clusters were apparently associated with common viral pathogens in a later analysis.

The PCR contained 60 Vbeta and 13 Jbeta primers. The table came from immunoSEQ multiplex PCR; TCRdb's copy has only in-frame clones and leaves some out. This table holds about 180,000 clones, about 79% found once. Germline CDR1 reads MNHNY; CDR2 reads SVGAGI (reference sequence). V was shortened by 6 bases and J by 0 bases, with 12 bases between the two germline ends. CDR3 length: 15 amino acids. Note on this clone: The antigen is unknown.

The V call is TRBV6-6, the J call TRBJ1-5; TRBD1 might be the D (6 bases). Sample: PBMCs. The clonotype comes from a girl aged 2 to 10 in good health and CMV-seropositive. Here the CDR3 reads CASSDRTDSNQPQHF. The CDR3 bases are TGTGCCAGCAGCGACAGGACCGATAGCAATCAGCCCCAGCATTTT.